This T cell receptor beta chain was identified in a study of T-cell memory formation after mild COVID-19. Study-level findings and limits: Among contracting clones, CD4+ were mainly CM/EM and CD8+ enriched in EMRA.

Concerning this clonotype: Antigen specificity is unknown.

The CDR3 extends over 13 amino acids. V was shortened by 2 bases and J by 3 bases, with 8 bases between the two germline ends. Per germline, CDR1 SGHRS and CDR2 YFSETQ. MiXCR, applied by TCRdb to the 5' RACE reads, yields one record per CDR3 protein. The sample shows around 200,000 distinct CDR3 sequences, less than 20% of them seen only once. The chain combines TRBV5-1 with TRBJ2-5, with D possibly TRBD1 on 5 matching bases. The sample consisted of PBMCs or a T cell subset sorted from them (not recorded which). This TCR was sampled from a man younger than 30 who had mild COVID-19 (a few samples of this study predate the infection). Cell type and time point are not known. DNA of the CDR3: TGCGCCAGCAGCTTTGAAGGGGAAGAGACCCAGTACTTC. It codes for CASSFEGEETQYF.